Listed here is a single T cell receptor (beta chain). This sample's TCRbeta library carried unique molecular identifier barcodes. TCRdb re-analysed the PCR reads in MiXCR, keeping a single row per CDR3 protein. The data contain around 960,000 distinct CDR3 sequences, under 30% of them seen just once; the ten biggest clones take up about 28%. Germline V gene data show CDR1 as SGHRS and CDR2 as YFSETQ. V was pared by 4 bases and J by 6 bases, with 17 bases between. CDR3 length: 14 residues. The sample belongs to a study of T-cell reconstitution after alpha-beta-depleted transplantation in children. The chain recombines TRBV5-1 with TRBJ2-7; D perhaps matches TRBD2 (5 bases). The receptor was derived from a boy under two years old who had a stem cell transplant for SCID, so the T cells may come from the graft donor. The source was PBMCs, mostly from graft donor cells, collected 360 days after TCRalphabeta/CD19-depleted stem cell transplant. CDR3 sequence (DNA): TGCGCCAGCAGCCAAAACGGGGAGTTTCGCGAGCAGTACTTC. Its protein is CASSQNGEFREQYF.